The 15 T cell receptor beta chains in this list originate from one sample, sequenced in a study of cytomegalovirus exposure and HLA in healthy donors. PCR used 60 Vbeta primers and 13 Jbeta primers. The protocol was immunoSEQ multiplex PCR, while the TCRdb copy is restricted to in-frame clones and leaves out a portion. Of 130,000 or so clones in the sample, 60% to 85% were seen once. The sample comprised PBMCs. These receptors all come from a young woman in good health and CMV-seronegative.

The genes are TRBV5-1 and TRBJ2-7, with TRBD2 identical over 8 bases. CDR1 SGHRS and CDR2 YFSETQ come from the germline V gene. CDR3 length equals 15 residues. V lost 0 bases to trimming and J lost 6 bases; unmatched junction nucleotides: 8. The CDR3 spells CASSLGVGTRGEQYF. The CDR3 DNA reads TGCGCCAGCAGCTTGGGAGTTGGGACTAGGGGCGAGCAGTACTTC. The full variable domain, in which reference TRBV5-1 and TRBJ2-7 provide the parts outside the CDR3, is KAGVTQTPRYLIKTRGQQVTLSCSPISGHRSVSWYQQTPGQGLQFLFEYFSETQRNKGNFPGRFSGRQFSNSRSEMNVSTLELGDSALYLCASSLGVGTRGEQYFGPGTRLTVT.

This chain joins TRBV6-6 and TRBJ2-4; 13 positions agree with TRBD2. The germline V gene encodes CDR1 MNHNY and CDR2 SVGAGI (reference sequence). There are 15 residues in the CDR3. V trimming: 5 bases; J trimming: 15 bases; junction bases outside the gene matches: 13. As DNA, the CDR3 is TGTGCCAGCAGTACCCCTGGACTAGCGGGAGTCCTAAGGTACTTC. Translating gives CASSTPGLAGVLRYF.

V usage is TRBV9 and J usage is TRBJ1-4; D is ambiguous. Germline CDR1 SGDLS, CDR2 YYNGEE. The V end was cut by 0 bases, the J end by 5 bases, with 14 bases between. The CDR3 loop spans 16 amino acids. CDR3 DNA sequence: TGTGCCAGCAGCGTAGCTTCGGGGATGGGAAATGAAAAACTGTTTTTT. Its protein product is CASSVASGMGNEKLFF.

This sequence joins TRBV30 and TRBJ2-1; 7 nucleotides agree with TRBD2. Trimming removed 0 bases from V and 9 bases from J; junction bases left unmatched: 14. The CDR3 spans 16 residues. Germline V gives CDR1 GTSNPN, CDR2 SVGIG (reference sequence). This CDR3 reads CAWSVRWEGVGSEQFF. CDR3 bases: TGTGCCTGGAGTGTACGGTGGGAGGGCGTCGGGAGTGAGCAGTTCTTC.

This clone was recorded a few times. CDR3 residues: CASSLDIAGSYGYTF. Written as DNA, the CDR3 is TGTGCCAGCAGCTTAGATATCGCAGGGTCCTATGGCTACACCTTC. This chain connects TRBV7-9 to TRBJ1-2; weak D call: TRBD1 (5 bases). The CDR3 consists of 15 residues. From germline, CDR1 is SEHNR and CDR2 FQNEAQ (reference sequence). With 1 base removed from V and 4 bases from J, the gap between germline ends came to 13 bases. The full variable domain, completed using reference TRBV7-9 and TRBJ1-2, is DTGVSQNPRHKITKRGQNVTFRCDPISEHNRLYWYRQTLGQGPEFLTYFQNEAQLEKSRLLSDRFSAERPKGSFSTLEIQRTEQGDSAMYLCASSLDIAGSYGYTFGSGTRLTVV.

The chain combines TRBV5-4 with TRBJ2-1; TRBD2 matches at 8 bases. Germline-derived CDR1 and CDR2 are SGHNT and YYREEE (reference sequence). Trimming removed 3 bases from V and 4 bases from J; junction bases left unmatched: 6. The CDR3 extends over 15 amino acids. The CDR3 spells CASSSLADWYNEQFF. The CDR3 coding sequence is TGTGCCAGCAGCTCACTAGCGGATTGGTACAATGAGCAGTTCTTC. Full variable domain (remainder filled in from reference TRBV5-4 and TRBJ2-1): ETGVTQSPTHLIKTRGQQVTLRCSSQSGHNTVSWYQQALGQGPQFIFQYYREEENGRGNFPPRFSGLQFPNYSSELNVNALELDDSALYLCASSSLADWYNEQFFGPGTRLTVL.

The chain is built from TRBV2 and TRBJ1-2; weak D call: TRBD1 (6 bases). The CDR3 is made up of 14 amino acids. The ends were cut back, 5 bases at V and 2 bases at J, with 12 bases in the middle. Germline V lookup: CDR1 SNHLY, CDR2 FYNNEI. This chain's CDR3 is CASSPQTGNYGYTF. DNA for the CDR3: TGTGCCAGCAGTCCCCAGACAGGCAACTATGGCTACACCTTC.

A few counts support this clone. The chain combines TRBV2 with TRBJ1-1; 7 bases are a match to TRBD1. CDR3 length: 13 residues. Germline V gene lookup returns CDR1 SNHLY and CDR2 FYNNEI. The junction had 3 bases not matched to a gene; V was cut back by 4 bases and J by 4 bases. The CDR3 sequence: CASSGQGGTEAFF. The CDR3 DNA is TGTGCCAGCAGTGGACAGGGAGGCACTGAAGCTTTCTTT.

This clone is a singleton in its sample. This chain uses TRBV27 with TRBJ2-7; a possible D gene is TRBD2 (6 bases). V was pared by 5 bases and J by 3 bases, with 14 bases between. Germline assignment: CDR1 MNHEY and CDR2 SMNVEV (reference sequence). This CDR3 has 14 amino acids. CDR3 residues: CASSPGLGLYEQYF. The CDR3 bases are TGTGCCAGCAGTCCGGGACTGGGTCTCTACGAGCAGTACTTC.

The chain links TRBV7-8 to TRBJ2-7, with 8 nucleotides matching TRBD2. Germline V gene lookup returns CDR1 SGHVS and CDR2 FQNEAQ. V shed 5 bases, J shed 6 bases, and the junction held 15 bases outside the gene matches. The CDR3 spans 16 residues. CDR3 DNA: TGTGCCAGCAGCCGAGGGGTGGTAGCGGGACGCTTCGAGCAGTACTTC. This codes for CASSRGVVAGRFEQYF.

This clone was detected only once. In nucleotides, the CDR3 is TGTGCCAGCAGCGTAGAGACAGGGGTAGGAGATACGCAGTATTTT. This codes for CASSVETGVGDTQYF. The gene calls are TRBV9 and TRBJ2-3; 8 bases are shared with TRBD1. V was clipped by 0 bases and J by 5 bases; unmatched bases: 5. Germline lookup yields CDR1 SGDLS and CDR2 YYNGEE. This CDR3 region has 15 residues.

The chain uses TRBV6-6 and TRBJ1-4; TRBD1 might be the D (6 bases). Trimming removed 0 bases from V and 3 bases from J, with 11 bases in between. The CDR3 totals 16 residues. Germline-derived CDR1 and CDR2 are MNHNY and SVGAGI (reference sequence). CDR3 DNA: TGTGCCAGCAGTTACTCGGGGGGGCACTCTAATGAAAAACTGTTTTTT. It encodes CASSYSGGHSNEKLFF.

This chain joins TRBV30 and TRBJ1-4, with D possibly TRBD1 on 5 matching bases. Trimming removed 0 bases at V and 7 bases at J, with 12 bases between. Germline-derived CDR1 and CDR2 are GTSNPN and SVGIG (reference sequence). The CDR3 is 14 residues long. The CDR3 protein is CAWSVRQGLEKLFF. DNA for the CDR3: TGTGCCTGGAGTGTCAGGCAGGGACTTGAAAAACTGTTTTTT.

Only a few counts were recorded for this clone. V is TRBV21-1 and J is TRBJ1-2. TRBV21-1 is an annotated pseudogene. The CDR3 runs to 15 residues. The CDR3 DNA follows: TGTGCCAGCAGCAAAGGGCGGGGGATAGCAGGTGGCTACACCTTC. It encodes CASSKGRGIAGGYTF.

The rearrangement links TRBV4-1 to TRBJ1-1, with 10 bases lining up with TRBD1. The CDR3 spans 16 residues. Germline V gives CDR1 MGHRA, CDR2 YSYEKL. After removal of 1 base from V and 2 bases from J, the junction contained 4 bases not matched to a gene. As DNA, the CDR3 is TGCGCCAGCAGCCAAGTACTGACAGGGGGCAACACTGAAGCTTTCTTT. Its translation: CASSQVLTGGNTEAFF.